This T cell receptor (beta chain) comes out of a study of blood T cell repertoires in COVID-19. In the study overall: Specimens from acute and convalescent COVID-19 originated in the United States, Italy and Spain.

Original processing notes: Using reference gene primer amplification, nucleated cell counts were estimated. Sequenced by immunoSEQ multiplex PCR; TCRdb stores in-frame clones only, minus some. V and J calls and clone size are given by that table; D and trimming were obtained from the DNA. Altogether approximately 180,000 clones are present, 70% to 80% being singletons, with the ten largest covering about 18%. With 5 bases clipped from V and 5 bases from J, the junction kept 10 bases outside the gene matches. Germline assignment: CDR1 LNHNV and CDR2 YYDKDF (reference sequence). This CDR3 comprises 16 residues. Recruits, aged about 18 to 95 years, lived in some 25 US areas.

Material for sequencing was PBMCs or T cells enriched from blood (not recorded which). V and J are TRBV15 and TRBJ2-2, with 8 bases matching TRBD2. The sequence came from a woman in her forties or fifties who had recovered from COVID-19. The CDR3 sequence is CATSGHGGRSTGELFF. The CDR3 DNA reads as TGTGCCACCAGCGGACACGGCGGGAGGTCGACCGGGGAGCTGTTTTTT. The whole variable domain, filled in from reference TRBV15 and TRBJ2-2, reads DAMVIQNPRYQVTQFGKPVTLSCSQTLNHNVMYWYQQKSSQAPKLLFHYYDKDFNNEADTPDNFQSRRPNTSFCFLDIRSPGLGDTAMYLCATSGHGGRSTGELFFGEGSRLTVL.